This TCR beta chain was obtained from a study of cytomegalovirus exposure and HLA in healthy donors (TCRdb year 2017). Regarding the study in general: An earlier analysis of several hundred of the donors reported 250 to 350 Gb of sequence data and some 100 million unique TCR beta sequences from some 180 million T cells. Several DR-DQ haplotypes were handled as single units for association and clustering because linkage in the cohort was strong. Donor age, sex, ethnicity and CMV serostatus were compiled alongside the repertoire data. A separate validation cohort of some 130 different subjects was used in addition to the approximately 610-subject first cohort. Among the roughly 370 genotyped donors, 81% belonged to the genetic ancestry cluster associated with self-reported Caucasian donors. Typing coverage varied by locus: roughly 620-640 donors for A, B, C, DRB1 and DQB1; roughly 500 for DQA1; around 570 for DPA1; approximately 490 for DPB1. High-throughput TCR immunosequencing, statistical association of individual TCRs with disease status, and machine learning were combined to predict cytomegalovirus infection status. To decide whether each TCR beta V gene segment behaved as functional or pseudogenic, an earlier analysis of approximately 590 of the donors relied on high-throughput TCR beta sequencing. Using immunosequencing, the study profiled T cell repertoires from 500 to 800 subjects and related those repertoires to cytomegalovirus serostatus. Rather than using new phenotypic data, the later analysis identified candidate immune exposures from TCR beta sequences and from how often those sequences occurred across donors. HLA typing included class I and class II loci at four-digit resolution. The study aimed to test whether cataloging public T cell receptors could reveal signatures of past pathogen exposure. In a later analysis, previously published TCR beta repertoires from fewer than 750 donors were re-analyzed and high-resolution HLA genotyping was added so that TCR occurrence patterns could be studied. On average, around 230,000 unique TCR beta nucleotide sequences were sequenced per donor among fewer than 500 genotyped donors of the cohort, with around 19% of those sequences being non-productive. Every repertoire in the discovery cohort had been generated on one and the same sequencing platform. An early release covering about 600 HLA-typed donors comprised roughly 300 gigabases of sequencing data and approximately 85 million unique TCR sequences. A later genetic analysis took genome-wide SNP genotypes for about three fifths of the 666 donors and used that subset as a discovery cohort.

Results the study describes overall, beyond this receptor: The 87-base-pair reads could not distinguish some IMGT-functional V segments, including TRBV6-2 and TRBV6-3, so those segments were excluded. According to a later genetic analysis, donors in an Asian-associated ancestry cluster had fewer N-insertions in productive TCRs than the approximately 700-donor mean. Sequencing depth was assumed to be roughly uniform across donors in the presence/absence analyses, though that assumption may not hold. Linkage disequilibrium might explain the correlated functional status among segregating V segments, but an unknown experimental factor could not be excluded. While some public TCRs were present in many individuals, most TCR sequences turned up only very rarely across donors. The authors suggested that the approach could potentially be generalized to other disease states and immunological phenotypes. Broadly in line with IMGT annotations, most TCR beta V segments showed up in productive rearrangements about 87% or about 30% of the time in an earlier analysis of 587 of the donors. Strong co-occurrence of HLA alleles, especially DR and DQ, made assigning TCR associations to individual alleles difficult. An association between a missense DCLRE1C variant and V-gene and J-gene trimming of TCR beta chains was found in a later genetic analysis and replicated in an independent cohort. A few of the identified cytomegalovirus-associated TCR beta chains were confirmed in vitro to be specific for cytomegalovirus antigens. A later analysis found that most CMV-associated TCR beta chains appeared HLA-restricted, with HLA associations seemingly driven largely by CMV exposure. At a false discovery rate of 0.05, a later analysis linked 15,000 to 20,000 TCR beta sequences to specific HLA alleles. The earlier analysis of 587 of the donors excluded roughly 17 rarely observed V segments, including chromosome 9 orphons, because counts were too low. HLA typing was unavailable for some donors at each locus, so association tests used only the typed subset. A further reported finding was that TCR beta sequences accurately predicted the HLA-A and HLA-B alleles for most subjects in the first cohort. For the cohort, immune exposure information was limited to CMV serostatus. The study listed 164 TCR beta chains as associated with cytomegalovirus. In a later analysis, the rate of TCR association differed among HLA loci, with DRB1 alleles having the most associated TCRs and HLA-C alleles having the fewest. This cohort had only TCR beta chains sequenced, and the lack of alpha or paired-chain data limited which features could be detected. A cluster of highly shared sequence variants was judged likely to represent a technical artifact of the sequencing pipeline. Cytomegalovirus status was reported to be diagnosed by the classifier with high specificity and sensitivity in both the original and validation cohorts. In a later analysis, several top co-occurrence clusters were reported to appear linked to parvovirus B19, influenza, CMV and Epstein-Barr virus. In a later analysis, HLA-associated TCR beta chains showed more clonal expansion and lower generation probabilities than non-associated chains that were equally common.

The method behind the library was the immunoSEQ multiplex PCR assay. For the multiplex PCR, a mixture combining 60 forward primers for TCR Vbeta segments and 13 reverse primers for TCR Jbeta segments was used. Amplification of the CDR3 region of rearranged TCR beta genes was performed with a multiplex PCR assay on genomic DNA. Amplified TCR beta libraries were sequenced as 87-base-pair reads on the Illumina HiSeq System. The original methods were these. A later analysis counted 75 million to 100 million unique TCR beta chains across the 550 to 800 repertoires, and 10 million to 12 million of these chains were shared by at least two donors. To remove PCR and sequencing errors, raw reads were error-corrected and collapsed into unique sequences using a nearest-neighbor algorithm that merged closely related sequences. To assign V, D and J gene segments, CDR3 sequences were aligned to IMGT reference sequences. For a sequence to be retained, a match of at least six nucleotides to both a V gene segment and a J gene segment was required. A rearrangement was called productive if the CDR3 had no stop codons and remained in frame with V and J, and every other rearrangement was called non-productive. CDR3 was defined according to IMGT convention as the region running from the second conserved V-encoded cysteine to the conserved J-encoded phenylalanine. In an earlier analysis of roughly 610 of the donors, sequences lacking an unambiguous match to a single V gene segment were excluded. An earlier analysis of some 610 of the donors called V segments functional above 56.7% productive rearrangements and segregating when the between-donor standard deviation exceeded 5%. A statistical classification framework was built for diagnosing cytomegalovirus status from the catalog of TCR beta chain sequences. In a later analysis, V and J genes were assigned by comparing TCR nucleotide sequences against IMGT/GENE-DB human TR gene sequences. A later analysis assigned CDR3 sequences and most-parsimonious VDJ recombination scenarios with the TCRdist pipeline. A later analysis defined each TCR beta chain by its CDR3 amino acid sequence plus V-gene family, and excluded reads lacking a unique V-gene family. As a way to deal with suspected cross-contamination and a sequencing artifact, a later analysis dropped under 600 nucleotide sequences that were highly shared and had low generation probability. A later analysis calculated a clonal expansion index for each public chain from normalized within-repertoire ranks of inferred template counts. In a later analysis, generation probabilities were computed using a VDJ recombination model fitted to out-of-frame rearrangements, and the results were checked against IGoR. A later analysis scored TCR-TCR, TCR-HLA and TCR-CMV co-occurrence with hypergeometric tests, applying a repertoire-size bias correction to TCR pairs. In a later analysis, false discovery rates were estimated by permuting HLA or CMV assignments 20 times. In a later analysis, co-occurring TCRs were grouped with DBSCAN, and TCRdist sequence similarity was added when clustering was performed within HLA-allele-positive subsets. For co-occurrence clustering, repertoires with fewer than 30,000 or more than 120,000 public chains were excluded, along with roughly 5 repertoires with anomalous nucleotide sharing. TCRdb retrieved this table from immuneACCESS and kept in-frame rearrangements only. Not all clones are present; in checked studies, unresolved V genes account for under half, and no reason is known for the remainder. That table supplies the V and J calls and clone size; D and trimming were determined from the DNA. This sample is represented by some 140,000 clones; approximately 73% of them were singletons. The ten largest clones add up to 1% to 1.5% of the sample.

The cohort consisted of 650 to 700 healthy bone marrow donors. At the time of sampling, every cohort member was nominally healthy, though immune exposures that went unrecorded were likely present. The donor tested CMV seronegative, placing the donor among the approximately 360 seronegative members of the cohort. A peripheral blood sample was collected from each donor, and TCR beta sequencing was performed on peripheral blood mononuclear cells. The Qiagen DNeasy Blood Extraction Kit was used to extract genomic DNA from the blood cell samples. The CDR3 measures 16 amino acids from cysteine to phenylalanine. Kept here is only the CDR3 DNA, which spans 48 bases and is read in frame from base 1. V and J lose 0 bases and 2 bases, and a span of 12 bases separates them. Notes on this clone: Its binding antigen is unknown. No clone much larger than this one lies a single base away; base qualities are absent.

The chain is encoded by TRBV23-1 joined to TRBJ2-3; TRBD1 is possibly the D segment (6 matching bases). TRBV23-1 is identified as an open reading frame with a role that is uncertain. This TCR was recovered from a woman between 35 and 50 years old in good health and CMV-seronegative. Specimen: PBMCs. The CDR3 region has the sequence CASSQSQGQLTDTQYF. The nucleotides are TGCGCCAGCAGTCAATCGCAGGGACAACTCACAGATACGCAGTATTTT.